This T cell receptor (beta chain) was found in a study of OX40 agonist ivuxolimab in advanced cancers. About the study: Treatment of patients was with ivuxolimab, an agonistic anti-OX40 (CD134) antibody. Dose-escalation patients suffered from hepatocellular carcinoma, melanoma, renal cell or head and neck cancer.

This clone was detected once. No antigen is known for it. The CDR3 runs 11 residues. Between the trimmed V and J ends, which lost 4 bases and 4 bases, there was a span of 7 bases. Germline V gene lookup returns CDR1 GTSNPN and CDR2 SVGIG (reference sequence). The protocol was immunoSEQ multiplex PCR, while the TCRdb copy is restricted to in-frame clones and leaves out a portion. The profile shows approximately 79,000 clones, approximately 85% of them singletons. General study points: Expanded clones were, on average, more numerous in CD8+ T cells than in CD4+.

The source of this sequence is an adult with an advanced solid tumor such as melanoma, head and neck, liver or kidney cancer. The sequencing used CD4+ or CD8+ T cells sorted from blood, collected in a trial of the OX40 agonist ivuxolimab. The rearrangement joins TRBV30 to TRBJ1-1; D possibly corresponds to TRBD1 (6 bases). CDR3 sequence: CAWTGVTEAFF. DNA of the CDR3: TGTGCCTGGACAGGGGTCACTGAAGCTTTCTTT.